The rows below give T cell receptor beta chains drawn from one sample of a study of PD-1 blockade in classical Hodgkin lymphoma. Only in-frame clones appear in the TCRdb table, and some are missing; sequencing was by immunoSEQ multiplex PCR. The sample carries roughly 96,000 clones, roughly nine tenths recorded once. The source material was peripheral blood mononuclear cells (PBMCs), sampled before the second cycle of nivolumab. These receptors were obtained from a human donor with classical Hodgkin lymphoma. CDR3s leave out the opening cysteine and the closing phenylalanine or tryptophan. Clone sizes are given selectively: once, few, many, or a class where the clone is expanded.

size: -
V: TRBV9
CDR3: ASSVMGQGLSANTGELF

size: -
V: TRBV14
CDR3: ASSTGGTYEQY

size: -
V: TRBV4-1
CDR3: ASSQTGTSSNQPQH

size: -
V: TRBV4-1
CDR3: ASSQVLAQPQH

size: -
V: TRBV9
CDR3: ASSAEGWAGELF

size: -
V: TRBV19
CDR3: ASMDRELGSYSNQPQH

size: -
V: TRBV5-1
CDR3: ASSSITSYNEQF

size: -
V: TRBV6-1
CDR3: ASSAGARLIEQY

size: -
V: TRBV29-1
CDR3: SADVGFGKLF

size: -
V: TRBV7-8
CDR3: ASSWGGTSTDTQY

size: -
V: TRBV13
CDR3: ASSLWENEKLF

size: once
V: TRBV27
CDR3: ASSLGSGTGLF

size: -
V: TRBV25-1
CDR3: ASSHQGNTEAF

size: -
V: TRBV28
CDR3: ASSLRRVSSYNEQF

size: -
V: TRBV2
CDR3: ASLEDTGLGGTQY

size: -
V: TRBV5-6
CDR3: ASSLEGLHLGLNNEQF

size: -
V: TRBV27
CDR3: ASSPRLAGAEQF

size: -
V: TRBV28
CDR3: ASRSGQGAGGYT

size: few
V: TRBV7-3
CDR3: ASSLTGGDYGYT

size: -
V: TRBV4-1
CDR3: ASSQDQGEYNEQF

size: once
V: TRBV28
CDR3: ASRGSENSPLH

size: -
V: TRBV10-2
CDR3: ASSSGRFTYEQY

size: once
V: TRBV21-1
CDR3: ASRSSGRAVGELF

size: -
V: TRBV28
CDR3: ASSFGGPGHSGNTIY

size: -
V: TRBV10-3
CDR3: AISEPSRSAHTQY

size: -
V: TRBV6-1
CDR3: ASSWTGMNQPQH

size: -
V: TRBV11-2
CDR3: ASSGGPKNIQY

size: -
V: TRBV6-5
CDR3: ASKPLGTGWGEAF

size: once
V: TRBV4-1
CDR3: ASSQGIQGAAYQPQH

size: -
V: TRBV18
CDR3: ASSPARTSGQDTQY

size: -
V: TRBV7-7
CDR3: ASSLGQGEDEQY

size: -
V: TRBV28
CDR3: ASSVTSGRYTGELF

size: -
V: TRBV6-1
CDR3: ASSQGLAGGLYEQY

size: -
V: TRBV29-1
CDR3: SVGRDSNQPQH

size: -
V: TRBV28
CDR3: ASSPGQFNQPQH

size: once
V: TRBV6-1
CDR3: ASSEGAGVGEKLF

size: few
V: TRBV10-3
CDR3: AISEGKGQGANSPLH

size: -
V: TRBV28
CDR3: ASRRLAGGEDTQY

size: -
V: TRBV10-3
CDR3: AISEASTASGDTQY

size: once
V: TRBV7-8
CDR3: ASSLALGREQY

size: many
V: TRBV7-3
CDR3: ASSFSLQETQY

size: -
V: TRBV6-5
CDR3: ASSYGPSYEQY

size: -
V: TRBV19
CDR3: ASSAPGRQHEKLF

size: few
V: TRBV19
CDR3: ASSPGSGNTIY

size: -
V: TRBV29-1
CDR3: SVVVGPVGLADYEQY

size: few
V: TRBV18
CDR3: ASSGQGVSPYEQY

size: -
V: TRBV10-3
CDR3: AISVTSGGGETQY

size: -
V: TRBV4-1
CDR3: ASSQENQGPYEQY

size: -
V: TRBV28
CDR3: ASSYKDEQY

size: once
V: TRBV5-4
CDR3: ASSLGSDEQY

size: -
V: TRBV5-6
CDR3: ASSVGQGWGYEQY

size: -
V: TRBV6-1
CDR3: ASRSGQDNEKLF

size: -
V: TRBV28
CDR3: ASSLIEGGIAKNIQY

size: -
V: TRBV5-6
CDR3: ASSFWDNEQF

size: -
V: TRBV4-1
CDR3: ASSQDRDPSYNEQF

size: -
V: TRBV19
CDR3: ASSPAAVLSWNEQY

size: once
V: TRBV14
CDR3: ASSMVAGNIQY

size: -
V: TRBV7-9
CDR3: ASSLVGGTYEQY

size: -
V: TRBV2
CDR3: ASRFADRLNTEAF

size: -
V: TRBV6-5
CDR3: ASSLGTAPGKLF